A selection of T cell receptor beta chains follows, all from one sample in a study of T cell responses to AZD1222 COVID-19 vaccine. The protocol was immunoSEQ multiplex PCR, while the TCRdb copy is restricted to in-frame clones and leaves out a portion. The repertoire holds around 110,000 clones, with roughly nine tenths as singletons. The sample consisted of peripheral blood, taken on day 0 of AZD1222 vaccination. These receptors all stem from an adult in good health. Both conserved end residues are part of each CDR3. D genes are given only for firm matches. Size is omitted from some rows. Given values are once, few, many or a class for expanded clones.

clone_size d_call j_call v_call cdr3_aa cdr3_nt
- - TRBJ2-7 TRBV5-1 CASREGLNEQYF TGCGCCAGCAGGGAGGGGCTTAACGAGCAGTACTTC
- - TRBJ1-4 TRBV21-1 CASSKGLWRTGLNEKLFF TGTGCCAGCAGCAAAGGCCTTTGGAGGACGGGGCTTAATGAAAAACTGTTTTTT
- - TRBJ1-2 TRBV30 CAWSLGYGYTF TGTGCCTGGAGTTTGGGTTATGGCTACACCTTC
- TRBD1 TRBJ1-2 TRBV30 CAWTTGGADGYTF TGTGCCTGGACTACAGGGGGCGCCGATGGCTACACCTTC
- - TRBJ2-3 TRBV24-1 CATSERYAGPSSDTQYF TGTGCCACCAGTGAACGCTACGCGGGACCCTCTTCAGATACGCAGTATTTT
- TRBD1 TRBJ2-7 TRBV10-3 CAISVTGDEQYF TGTGCCATCAGTGTTACAGGGGACGAGCAGTACTTC
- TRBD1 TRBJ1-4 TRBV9 CASSPRDRGQEKLFF TGTGCCAGCAGCCCCCGGGACAGGGGGCAGGAAAAACTGTTTTTT
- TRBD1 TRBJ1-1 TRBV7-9 CASSLAMDRGRTEAFF TGTGCCAGCAGCTTAGCAATGGACAGGGGAAGGACTGAAGCTTTCTTT
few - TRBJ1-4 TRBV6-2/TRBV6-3 CASSYNARTGDDNEKLFF TGTGCCAGCAGTTACAACGCCCGAACAGGTGACGATAATGAAAAACTGTTTTTT
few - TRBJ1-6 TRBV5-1 CASSGGDNSPLHF TGCGCCAGCAGCGGAGGGGATAATTCACCCCTCCACTTT
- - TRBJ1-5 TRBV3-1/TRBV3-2 CASSPHGGVQPQHF TGTGCCAGCAGCCCTCATGGAGGGGTACAGCCCCAGCATTTT
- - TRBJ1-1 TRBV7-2 CASSPGPEAFF TGTGCCAGCAGCCCAGGACCTGAAGCTTTCTTT
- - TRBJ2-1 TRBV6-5 CASRRTGYNEQFF TGTGCCAGCAGGCGGACTGGTTACAATGAGCAGTTCTTC
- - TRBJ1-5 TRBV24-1 CATSDSTRDGSSPQHF TGTGCCACCAGTGATTCCACCCGGGACGGTTCGTCGCCCCAGCATTTT
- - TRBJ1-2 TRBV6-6 CASSYTGDNTF TGTGCCAGCAGTTACACCGGGGATAACACCTTC
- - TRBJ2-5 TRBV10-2 CASSEGGSLQETQYF TGCGCCAGCAGTGAAGGCGGCTCTCTCCAAGAGACCCAGTACTTC
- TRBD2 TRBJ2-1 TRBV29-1 CSVEGTSGRFYNEQFF TGCAGCGTTGAAGGTACTAGCGGGAGGTTCTACAATGAGCAGTTCTTC
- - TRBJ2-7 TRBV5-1 CASSLDQDTYEQYF TGCGCCAGCAGCTTGGACCAGGACACCTACGAGCAGTACTTC
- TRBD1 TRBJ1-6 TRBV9 CASSAAGTDYNSPLHF TGTGCCAGCAGCGCCGCCGGGACAGACTATAATTCACCCCTCCACTTT
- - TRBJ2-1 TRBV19 CASSISGLTYNEQFF TGTGCCAGTAGTATTAGTGGCTTAACCTACAATGAGCAGTTCTTC
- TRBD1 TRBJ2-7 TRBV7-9 CASSLVQGMTYEQYF TGTGCCAGCAGCTTAGTACAGGGGATGACCTACGAGCAGTACTTC
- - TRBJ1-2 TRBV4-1 CASSQAQGSAYGYTF TGCGCCAGCAGCCAAGCACAGGGAAGCGCCTATGGCTACACCTTC
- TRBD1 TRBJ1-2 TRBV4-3 CASSLLHGQGVDGYTF TGCGCCAGCAGCCTGCTGCACGGACAGGGGGTCGATGGCTACACCTTC
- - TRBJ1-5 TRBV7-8 CASSLVRGVSRPQHF TGTGCCAGCAGCTTAGTTCGGGGGGTCAGTCGGCCCCAGCATTTT
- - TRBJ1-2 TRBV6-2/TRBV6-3 CASSRRGGYTF TGTGCCAGCAGTCGCAGAGGTGGCTACACCTTC
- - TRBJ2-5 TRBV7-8 CASSLWVSSETQYF TGTGCCAGCAGCTTATGGGTTTCTTCGGAGACCCAGTACTTC
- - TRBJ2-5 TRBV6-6 CASTGGGFSETQYF TGTGCCAGCACTGGGGGCGGTTTCAGCGAGACCCAGTACTTC
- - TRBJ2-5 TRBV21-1 CASSKVATGVIAKTQYF TGTGCCAGCAGCAAAGTAGCGACAGGGGTAATTGCAAAGACCCAGTACTTC
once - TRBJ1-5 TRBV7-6 CASSPSEGRDQPQHF TGTGCCAGCAGCCCCTCGGAAGGGAGAGATCAGCCCCAGCATTTT
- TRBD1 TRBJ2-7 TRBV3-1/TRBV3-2 CASSQGDRASDF TGTGCCAGCAGCCAAGGTGACAGGGCATCGGACTTC
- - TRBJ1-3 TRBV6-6 CASRTGRPTSGNTIYF TGTGCCAGCAGGACAGGTCGACCTACTTCTGGAAACACCATATATTTT